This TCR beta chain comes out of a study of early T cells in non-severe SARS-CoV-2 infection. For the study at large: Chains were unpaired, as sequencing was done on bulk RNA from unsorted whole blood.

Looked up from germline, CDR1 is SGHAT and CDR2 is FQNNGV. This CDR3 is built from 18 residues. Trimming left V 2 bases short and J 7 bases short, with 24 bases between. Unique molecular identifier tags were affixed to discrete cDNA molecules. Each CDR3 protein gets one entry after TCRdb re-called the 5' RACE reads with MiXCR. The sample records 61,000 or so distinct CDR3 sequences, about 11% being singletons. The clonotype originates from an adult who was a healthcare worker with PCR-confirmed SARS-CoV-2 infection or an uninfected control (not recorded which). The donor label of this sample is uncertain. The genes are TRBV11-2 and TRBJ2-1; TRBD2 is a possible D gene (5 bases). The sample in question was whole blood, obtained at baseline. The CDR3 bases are TGTGCCAGCAGCTTAAGGGAGCAGGAAACCTGGGTCGGGAATGAGCAGTTCTTC. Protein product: CASSLREQETWVGNEQFF.